A selection of T cell receptor beta chains follows, all from one sample in a study of post-analysis software for immune sequencing data. TCRdb re-called the PCR reads through MiXCR, storing one row per CDR3 protein. Among hundreds of thousands of distinct CDR3 sequences listed, about 32% were seen once. Sequenced input: blood. The receptors were gathered from a girl aged 10 to 17 with multiple sclerosis. CDR3s include the opening cysteine and the closing phenylalanine or tryptophan. The order of the fields is V gene, J gene, clone size, D gene, CDR3 protein, CDR3 DNA. The D gene is left open where the match is weak. Size is omitted from some rows. Given values are once, few, many or a class for expanded clones.

>TRBV20-1|TRBJ2-5|many|TRBD1
CSAGTAETQYF
TGCAGTGCAGGGACAGCAGAGACCCAGTACTTC
>TRBV5-1|TRBJ2-5|few|TRBD2
CASSLAPSGDETQYF
TGCGCCAGCAGCTTGGCCCCTAGCGGCGACGAGACCCAGTACTTC
>TRBV18|TRBJ2-1|NA|TRBD1
CASSPAGTGYNEQFF
TGTGCCAGCTCACCTGCCGGGACAGGCTACAATGAGCAGTTCTTC
>TRBV20-1|TRBJ1-5|NA|NA
CSARGRVGAEPQHF
TGCAGTGCTAGAGGGAGGGTCGGCGCGGAGCCCCAGCATTTT
>TRBV5-1|TRBJ2-3|NA|TRBD2
CASSLASSGSTDTQYF
TGCGCCAGCAGCTTGGCTTCTAGCGGAAGCACAGATACGCAGTATTTT
>TRBV6-5|TRBJ1-1|NA|NA
CASSYSEGDTEAFF
TGTGCCAGCAGTTACTCCGAGGGGGACACTGAAGCTTTCTTT
>TRBV5-1|TRBJ2-7|NA|TRBD2
CASSRSGGSLSSYNEQYF
TGCGCCAGCAGCCGTAGCGGGGGGTCCTTGAGCTCCTACAATGAGCAGTACTTC
>TRBV10-3|TRBJ2-3|many|NA
CAIRRESDTQYF
TGTGCCATCAGGAGGGAGTCAGATACGCAGTATTTT
>TRBV7-2|TRBJ2-3|few|TRBD2
CASSSTGLAGGNTQYF
TGTGCCAGCAGCTCCACCGGACTAGCGGGAGGAAATACGCAGTATTTT
>TRBV7-9|TRBJ2-7|few|NA
CASSPSGLSSYEQYF
TGTGCCAGCAGCCCCTCTGGGCTGAGCTCCTACGAGCAGTACTTC
>TRBV20-1|TRBJ2-1|NA|NA
CSAGDIYNEQFF
TGCAGTGCTGGGGACATCTACAATGAGCAGTTCTTC
>TRBV5-1|TRBJ2-1|NA|NA
CASSRGTALPNEQFF
TGCGCCAGCAGCCGAGGGACCGCTCTTCCGAATGAGCAGTTCTTC